This T cell receptor (beta chain) was captured in a study of cytomegalovirus exposure and HLA in healthy donors. Study-level findings and limits: TCR beta chain V- and J-gene trimming was linked, in a later analysis, to a missense variant in DCLRE1C. Rare sequences made up most TCRs, while some public TCRs were found in many donors. It was reportedly the case that the classifier diagnosed cytomegalovirus status with high specificity and sensitivity.

Points on this clone: Its target is not known.

The CDR3 has 15 residues. V shed 5 bases and J shed 2 bases, with 10 bases lying between them. Germline V gives CDR1 SEHNR, CDR2 FQNEAQ (reference sequence). The PCR had 60 Vbeta and 13 Jbeta primers. Per the study methods: Later analysis identified tens of millions of unique TCR beta chains, approximately 11 million shared. Here immunoSEQ multiplex PCR was the method, and the copy in TCRdb shows in-frame clones only, minus some. The DNA was the basis for D and trimming; V, J and clone size are from that table. This repertoire shows about 150,000 clones, roughly 74% found once; its top ten account for over 9%.

The chain carries TRBV7-9 and TRBJ2-6; the D gene is possibly TRBD1 (6 bases). Sample: PBMCs. The clonotype comes from a man younger than 35 in good health and CMV-seropositive. This chain's CDR3 is CASSPKGAGANVLTF. CDR3 nucleotides: TGTGCCAGCAGCCCGAAGGGGGCTGGGGCCAACGTCCTGACTTTC.